This T cell receptor beta chain is drawn from a study of T cell repertoires in cytomegalovirus infection. General observations from the study: HLA-C-restricted TCR beta clonotypes specific for CMV led the ex vivo response. Identification of carriers of CMV plus the relevant HLA was achieved through cumulative public TCR beta family frequency.

As regards this clonotype: The antigen is not known.

Each CDR3 protein is one row after TCRdb ran MiXCR on the reads. In the table there are more than 400,000 distinct CDR3 sequences, 26% of which are singletons. Trimming took off 6 bases at V and 7 bases at J, with 18 bases between the two ends. The CDR3 length is 14 residues. The germline V gene has CDR1 MNHEY and CDR2 SVGEGT. The chain carries TRBV6-2 or TRBV6-3 and TRBJ1-2; D possibly corresponds to TRBD1 (5 bases). The clonotype comes from a human donor in good health (CMV status not recorded). Some clones in this sample may be carry-over from other donors' samples. Specimen: PBMCs. The CDR3 nucleotides read TGTGCCAGCAGCCGCTCCAGGGCCAACGCTGGCTACACCTTC. Amino acid sequence: CASSRSRANAGYTF.